The 27 T cell receptor beta chains listed next were all sequenced from one sample in a study of blood T cell repertoires in COVID-19. Generated by immunoSEQ multiplex PCR, the TCRdb table keeps only in-frame clones and is missing some. The sample carries 150,000 to 200,000 clones, 65% to 85% recorded once. Sequencing input: PBMCs or T cells enriched from blood (not recorded which). The receptors stem from a woman aged 55-70 years who had recovered from COVID-19.

The chain uses TRBV6-1 and TRBJ1-5; possibly TRBD1 for D (6 bases). Germline CDR1 and CDR2: MNHNS and SASEGT. Trimming took 1 base from V and 0 from J, leaving 13 bases between them. The CDR3 extends over 17 amino acids. This CDR3 is CASSEGQDFYSNQPQHF. The CDR3 DNA follows: TGTGCCAGCAGTGAAGGACAGGATTTCTATAGCAATCAGCCCCAGCATTTT.

This clone has only a few counts. The chain uses TRBV11-2 and TRBJ2-1, with a weak D call TRBD1 (6 bases). V lost 4 bases, J lost 4 bases, and 14 bases lay in between. CDR3 length: 15 amino acids. Germline CDR1 is SGHAT and CDR2 is FQNNGV. The CDR3 protein is CASSSRTTGYNEQFF. The CDR3 DNA reads TGTGCCAGCAGCTCAAGAACGACAGGATACAATGAGCAGTTCTTC.

There are a few counts of this clone. The genes are TRBV5-1 and TRBJ2-1; D might be TRBD1 (6 bases). There are 14 residues in the CDR3. Germline assignment: CDR1 SGHRS and CDR2 YFSETQ. Trimming removed 7 bases from V and 7 bases from J, with 18 bases in between. In DNA, the CDR3 is TGCGCCAGCGAAAAGGACAGTAACTATAATGAGCAGTTCTTC. Translated, it gives CASEKDSNYNEQFF.

The table lists this clone with a few counts. The genes are TRBV19 and TRBJ1-6; tentative D call: TRBD1 (6 bases). The germline V and J ends were trimmed by 7 bases and 6 bases, with 10 bases remaining between them. This CDR3 comprises 13 residues. CDR1 is LNHDA and CDR2 is SQIVND in the germline V gene (reference sequence). The CDR3, as DNA: TGTGCCAGTAAGGACAGTAGTAATTCACCCCTCCACTTT. Amino acids: CASKDSSNSPLHF.

This clone was detected only once. The chain has TRBV5-1 and TRBJ1-1; a possible D gene is TRBD1 (5 bases). V lost 6 bases, J lost 5 bases, and 14 bases lay in between. The length of the CDR3 is 13 residues. The germline CDR1 and CDR2 sequences are SGHRS and YFSETQ. CDR3 bases: TGCGCCAGCACTGTTCTGGGGGGAACTGAAGCTTTCTTT. Translating it yields CASTVLGGTEAFF.

This clone has a handful of counts. The chain carries TRBV24-1 and TRBJ2-1; no clear D. The CDR3 is made up of 12 amino acids. V gave up 5 bases and J gave up 9 bases, with 10 bases separating them. Germline V lookup: CDR1 KGHDR, CDR2 SFDVKD. CDR3 sequence reads: CATSGSSFEQFF. CDR3 nucleotides: TGTGCCACCAGTGGTTCGAGCTTTGAGCAGTTCTTC.

The chain recombines TRBV28 with TRBJ1-2, with TRBD1 matching 8 bases. Germline V gives CDR1 MDHEN, CDR2 SYDVKM. Trimming at V came to 5 bases and at J to 3 bases, leaving 2 bases not matched to a gene. The length of the CDR3 is 13 residues. CDR3 nucleotides: TGTGCCAGCAGTCAGGACAGGGACTATGGCTACACCTTC. This gives the protein CASSQDRDYGYTF.

The chain carries TRBV10-3 and TRBJ1-5; 7 nucleotides align to TRBD1. V lost 3 bases to trimming and J lost 5 bases; unmatched junction nucleotides: 7. Germline V gene data show CDR1 as ENHRY and CDR2 as SYGVKD. This CDR3 has 15 residues. As DNA, the CDR3 is TGTGCCATCAGTGAAGGGCAGGGGGAGTATCAGCCCCAGCATTTT. Protein sequence: CAISEGQGEYQPQHF.

This chain links TRBV9 with TRBJ2-3; D remains ambiguous. Germline-derived CDR1 and CDR2 are SGDLS and YYNGEE. This CDR3 has 16 residues. Trimming pared 1 base from V and 0 bases from J, leaving 12 bases between. CDR3 region: CASSVRQLTSTDTQYF. The CDR3 region has the DNA TGTGCCAGCAGCGTACGGCAGTTGACTAGCACAGATACGCAGTATTTT.

The CDR3 loop is CASSLTSGIDEQFF. CDR3 coding DNA: TGCGCCAGCAGCTTAACTAGCGGGATCGATGAGCAGTTCTTC. The J gene is TRBJ2-1, the V gene TRBV5-1, with 10 nucleotides matching TRBD2. V shed 2 bases and J 8 bases; nucleotides not matched to a gene: 4. The CDR3 runs 14 residues. Germline V gene lookup returns CDR1 SGHRS and CDR2 YFSETQ.

The chain combines TRBV4-1 with TRBJ2-1, with unresolved D. Germline V gene sequence: CDR1 MGHRA, CDR2 YSYEKL. Trimming left V 1 base short and J 8 bases short, with 3 bases between. This CDR3 has 11 residues. CDR3 nucleotides: TGCGCCAGCAGCCAAGCAGATGAGCAGTTCTTC. It encodes CASSQADEQFF.

The rearrangement links TRBV5-4 to TRBJ2-1; D might be TRBD1 (6 bases). This CDR3 contains 15 residues. V shed 4 bases and J shed 2 bases, with 13 bases lying between them. Germline V gives CDR1 SGHNT, CDR2 YYREEE (reference sequence). CDR3 DNA: TGTGCCAGCAGCCCTGGACAGACAACCTACAATGAGCAGTTCTTC. It is translated as CASSPGQTTYNEQFF. Complete variable domain (other parts from reference TRBV5-4 and TRBJ2-1): ETGVTQSPTHLIKTRGQQVTLRCSSQSGHNTVSWYQQALGQGPQFIFQYYREEENGRGNFPPRFSGLQFPNYSSELNVNALELDDSALYLCASSPGQTTYNEQFFGPGTRLTVL.

V and J are TRBV3-1 (or the pseudogene TRBV3-2) and TRBJ2-3; 9 positions agree with TRBD2. The junction had 10 bases not matched to a gene; V was cut back by 3 bases and J by 12 bases. CDR3 length: 14 amino acids. Germline CDR1 is LGHDT and CDR2 is YNNKEL (reference sequence). The DNA for the CDR3 is TGTGCCAGCAGCCAGGGCGGGGGGGCCGTGTATCAGTATTTT. It translates to CASSQGGGAVYQYF.

The chain recombines TRBV28 with TRBJ1-2; weak D call: TRBD1 (5 bases). Germline V gene sequence: CDR1 MDHEN, CDR2 SYDVKM. Deletions cut 3 bases from V and 6 bases from J, with 14 bases between. CDR3 length equals 14 residues. The CDR3 sequence is CASSFRGTYDGYTF. The CDR3 nucleotides are TGTGCCAGCAGTTTCCGCGGGACTTACGATGGCTACACCTTC.

This sequence joins TRBV27 and TRBJ2-5, with 8 bases identical to TRBD1. The CDR3 consists of 12 residues. V lost 5 bases, J lost 9 bases, and 5 bases stayed unmatched. The germline gives CDR1 MNHEY, CDR2 SMNVEV (reference sequence). The CDR3 here is CASSPGGGAQYF. CDR3 nucleotide sequence: TGTGCCAGCAGTCCAGGGGGCGGAGCCCAGTACTTC.

This clone was detected a few times. Here the CDR3 DNA reads TGTGCCAGCAGCACTTATAGCACAGATACGCAGTATTTT. It translates to CASSTYSTDTQYF. This rearrangement joins TRBV5-5 to TRBJ2-3; no clear D. V was pared by 4 bases and J by 0 bases, with 6 bases between. This CDR3 has 13 amino acids. Germline CDR1 SGHKS, CDR2 YYEKEE (reference sequence).

In its sample, this clone was seen a few times. The rearrangement uses TRBV24-1 and TRBJ1-3, with 7 bases that match TRBD1. From germline, CDR1 is KGHDR and CDR2 SFDVKD. V shed 5 bases, J shed 0 bases, and the junction held 6 bases outside the gene matches. The CDR3 is 16 residues long. The CDR3 loop is CATSARRDSSGNTIYF. Here the CDR3 DNA reads TGTGCCACCAGTGCCCGTCGGGACAGCTCTGGAAACACCATATATTTT.

The V gene is TRBV3-1 (or the pseudogene TRBV3-2), the J gene TRBJ1-1; the D is unclear. V lost 5 bases and J lost 1, with 11 bases in between. Germline V gene sequence: CDR1 LGHDT, CDR2 YNNKEL (reference sequence). The CDR3 has 14 amino acids. The CDR3 DNA follows: TGTGCCAGCAGCTCTACTGAGGGGAACACTGAAGCTTTCTTT. Protein sequence: CASSSTEGNTEAFF.

The V call is TRBV10-2, the J call TRBJ1-2, with 11 bases identical to TRBD1. The V and J ends lost 2 bases and 6 bases, in that order; junction bases with no gene match: 5. This CDR3 is built from 15 residues. Germline-derived CDR1 and CDR2 are WSHSY and SAAADI. The CDR3 DNA is TGCGCCAGCAGTGAGCCCGGACAGGGGGCGGATGGCTACACCTTC. This translates into CASSEPGQGADGYTF.

The rearrangement uses TRBV30 and TRBJ2-7, with D tentatively TRBD2 (6 bases). This CDR3 is 14 amino acids long. V lost 2 bases and J 3 bases, leaving 14 bases between the germline ends. Germline CDR1 and CDR2: GTSNPN and SVGIG (reference sequence). The CDR3 here is CAWSTFLRGYEQYF. CDR3 DNA: TGTGCCTGGAGTACCTTTTTGCGGGGCTACGAGCAGTACTTC.

The chain couples TRBV28 to TRBJ1-3; the D is unclear. Germline loops: CDR1 MDHEN, CDR2 SYDVKM. Trimming pared 7 bases from V and 0 bases from J, leaving 7 bases between. The length of the CDR3 is 13 residues. CDR3 bases: TGTGCCAGCAAAGAGAGCTCTGGAAACACCATATATTTT. It encodes CASKESSGNTIYF.

The chain carries TRBV10-3 and TRBJ2-6; D might be TRBD1 (6 bases). Germline V gives CDR1 ENHRY, CDR2 SYGVKD. This CDR3 has 18 residues. Trimming removed 6 bases at V and 0 bases at J, with 18 bases between. CDR3 region: CAIRDQQGSNSGANVLTF. CDR3 DNA sequence: TGTGCCATCAGAGATCAACAGGGTTCCAACTCTGGGGCCAACGTCCTGACTTTC.

The chain is built from TRBV5-3 and TRBJ2-1, with TRBD2 identical over 8 bases. TRBV5-3 is filed as an ORF, its function uncertain. Trimming took 0 bases from V and 6 from J; bases not matched to a gene: 14. There are 18 residues in the CDR3. The CDR3 nucleotides read TGTGCCAGAAGCTTGGATAGTCCAGCGGGGGATCAGAGCAATGAGCAGTTCTTC. Translating gives CARSLDSPAGDQSNEQFF.

This chain links TRBV5-1 with TRBJ2-7; possibly TRBD2 for D (6 bases). CDR3 length: 14 residues. V was pared by 4 bases and J by 1 base, with 12 bases between. Germline V gene sequence: CDR1 SGHRS, CDR2 YFSETQ. In DNA, the CDR3 is TGCGCCAGCAGCGCCCCGACTAGTTCCTACGAGCAGTACTTC. It is translated as CASSAPTSSYEQYF. Looking up the rest from reference TRBV5-1 and TRBJ2-7 gives the full variable domain: KAGVTQTPRYLIKTRGQQVTLSCSPISGHRSVSWYQQTPGQGLQFLFEYFSETQRNKGNFPGRFSGRQFSNSRSEMNVSTLELGDSALYLCASSAPTSSYEQYFGPGTRLTVT.

The V and J genes are TRBV27 and TRBJ2-7; 10 bases match TRBD1. J was trimmed by 4 bases and V by 0 bases; bases with no gene match: 3. Germline V lookup: CDR1 MNHEY, CDR2 SMNVEV (reference sequence). The CDR3 length is 15 residues. The CDR3 protein is CASSLSLGQGYEQYF. The DNA for the CDR3 is TGTGCCAGCAGTTTATCCCTGGGACAGGGGTACGAGCAGTACTTC.

In nucleotides, the CDR3 is TGTGCCAGCAGCCAAGGGGTGCAGCGGCAAAATTCACCCCTCCACTTT. Translating it yields CASSQGVQRQNSPLHF. V is TRBV4-2 and J is TRBJ1-6; unclear D gene. The CDR3 sequence is 16 residues long. V lost 1 base and J 7 bases, leaving 14 bases between the germline ends. Germline-derived CDR1 and CDR2 are LGHNA and YNFKEQ.

The gene calls are TRBV30 and TRBJ2-3, with unresolved D. Germline CDR1 and CDR2: GTSNPN and SVGIG (reference sequence). This CDR3 spans 14 amino acids. V lost 3 bases, J lost 3 bases, and 13 bases lay in between. The CDR3 DNA reads TGTGCCTGGAGCATGGGCAGGCCAACAGATACGCAGTATTTT. Protein sequence: CAWSMGRPTDTQYF.